The entry that follows covers one T cell receptor beta chain sequence. Its antigen is unknown. Every bit of the isolated RNA underwent reverse transcription, so sequencing read expressed TCRB transcripts. Using immunoSEQ multiplex PCR, the repertoire was profiled, and TCRdb retains in-frame clones only, with some absent. The table has approximately 730,000 clones, roughly an eighth seen once. The data stem from a study of beta chain features in type 1 diabetes. Turning to the study itself: Examined across all samples were some 99 million sorted cells. Points from the study as a whole: The naive, central memory and Treg TCRB repertoires showed an apparent similarity that was greater among patients than among healthy donors. Significant though moderate, a shortening of TCRB CDR3s appeared in all four CD4+ subsets of Type 1 diabetes patients. Junctions at VDJ sites from type 1 diabetes patients had fewer insertions and more deletions.

The ends were cut back, 0 bases at V and 3 bases at J, with 12 bases in the middle. The CDR3 contains 16 residues. Germline V gives CDR1 MGHRA, CDR2 YSYEKL. Populations obtained by sorting all exceeded 98% purity. Sequencing input: naive CD4+ T cells from blood. The J gene is TRBJ2-1, the V gene TRBV4-1; D possibly matches TRBD1 or TRBD2 (6 bases each). The sequence derives from a man in his late teens or twenties with type 1 diabetes. CDR3 sequence (DNA): TGCGCCAGCAGCCAAGATGGAGGGGACAACTACAATGAGCAGTTCTTC. It specifies CASSQDGGDNYNEQFF.